The 3 T cell receptor beta chains given below trace back to one sample, sequenced in a study of blood T cell repertoires in COVID-19. Here immunoSEQ multiplex PCR was the method, and the copy in TCRdb shows in-frame clones only, minus some. Of tens of thousands of clones in the sample, approximately 80% were seen once. The source material was peripheral blood. Receptor source: a man aged 45-65 years with active or convalescent COVID-19.

The rearrangement links TRBV7-8 to TRBJ1-2; 7 bases match TRBD1. V gave up 1 base and J gave up 8 bases; unmatched junction bases: 16. The CDR3 contains 17 residues. The germline CDR1 and CDR2 sequences are SGHVS and FQNEAQ. The DNA for the CDR3 is TGTGCCAGCAGCTTAGAGGAAGGTTTACAGGGGATTCACGGCTACACCTTC. Amino acids: CASSLEEGLQGIHGYTF.

The genes are TRBV24-1 and TRBJ2-3; 7 nucleotides match TRBD1. The germline gives CDR1 KGHDR, CDR2 SFDVKD. The V gene end was trimmed by 3 bases and the J gene end by 1 base; junction bases not matched to a gene: 12. The CDR3 is 18 amino acids. The CDR3: CATSDTGQDTVGTDTQYF. The CDR3 DNA reads as TGTGCCACCAGTGATACCGGACAGGACACCGTTGGCACAGATACGCAGTATTTT.

The J gene is TRBJ1-5, the V gene TRBV19; the match to TRBD1 covers 9 bases. The V gene end was trimmed by 6 bases and the J gene end by 8 bases; junction bases not matched to a gene: 11. This CDR3 is 15 amino acids long. Germline V lookup: CDR1 LNHDA, CDR2 SQIVND (reference sequence). As DNA, the CDR3 is TGTGCCAGTAGGAAGCTCCGGGACAGGGCTGAGCCCCAGCATTTT. This encodes CASRKLRDRAEPQHF.